This TCR beta chain is drawn from a study of T-cell reconstitution after alpha-beta-depleted transplantation in children. Study-wide results and limits: One year after transplant, T-cell counts and diversity came mostly from newly produced T cells. In patients about two months after transplant, alpha-beta T cells reportedly arose from several hundred expanded graft clones.

Unique molecular identifiers tagged the TCRbeta library. TCRdb redid the calling of the PCR reads with MiXCR, one entry per CDR3 protein. The profile covers 250,000 or so distinct CDR3 sequences, with around 25% appearing a single time and 4% to 5.5% taken by the ten largest. With regard to this clonotype: Its target is not known. Likely a read error: the CDR3 ends without its conserved phenylalanine or tryptophan.

V was shortened by 1 base and J by 2 bases, with 14 bases between the two germline ends. The CDR3 loop spans 16 amino acids. CDR1 and CDR2 (germline): SGHVS, FNYEAQ. The sequence derives from a female patient aged 2 to 10 who had a stem cell transplant for congenital amegakaryocytic thrombocytopenia, so the T cells may come from the graft donor. The rearrangement joins TRBV7-6 to TRBJ1-1; D possibly corresponds to TRBD1 (5 bases). Here the sequenced sample was PBMCs, mostly from graft donor cells, taken 360 days after TCRalphabeta/CD19-depleted stem cell transplant. For the CDR3, the DNA is TGTGCCAGCAGCTTAGGGTTGTGGGGGGTAAACACTGAAGCTTTCCTT. Protein product: CASSLGLWGVNTEAFL.